These 28 T cell receptor beta chains came from one sample sequenced in a study of identical twins. Using its own MiXCR run on the 5' RACE reads, TCRdb lists one record per CDR3 protein. This table has around 1.7 million distinct CDR3 sequences, about 32% appearing once. The sample comprised cord blood. Receptors were obtained from a newborn girl in good health.

The rearrangement links TRBV28 to TRBJ2-5; unclear D gene. This CDR3 has 15 amino acids. Germline V gene sequence: CDR1 MDHEN, CDR2 SYDVKM. Trimming shortened V by 4 bases and J by 11 bases, and 23 bases separated the two germline ends. The CDR3 protein is CASSSGALSGNEQYF. The CDR3 nucleotides are TGTGCCAGCAGTTCAGGAGCCCTTTCAGGCAATGAGCAGTACTTC.

The table lists this clonotype with a count of one. The rearrangement joins TRBV12-3 or TRBV12-4 to TRBJ2-2; the D is unclear. V lost 3 bases and J 1 base, leaving 9 bases between the germline ends. The CDR3 loop spans 15 amino acids. This CDR3 reads CASSFVGWNTGELFF. The CDR3 region has the DNA TGTGCCAGCAGTTTCGTCGGGTGGAACACCGGGGAGCTGTTTTTT.

The rearrangement uses TRBV15 and TRBJ2-1; D not resolved. The CDR3 is 17 residues long. V shed 2 bases and J shed 0 bases, with 14 bases lying between them. Looked up from germline, CDR1 is LNHNV and CDR2 is YYDKDF (reference sequence). For the CDR3, the DNA is TGTGCCACCAGCAGACCGAGTCAGGCGAGCTCCTACAATGAGCAGTTCTTC. This encodes CATSRPSQASSYNEQFF.

Notes on this clonotype: Sequence at one end of the junction differs from germline and may be a read error. The chain combines TRBV6-5 with TRBJ1-5, with D possibly TRBD1 on 5 matching bases. CDR1 is MNHEY and CDR2 is SVGAGI in the germline V gene. The CDR3 totals 14 residues. The CDR3 here is CASRYRNSNQPQPF. The CDR3, as DNA: TGTGCCAGCAGGTACAGGAATAGCAATCAGCCCCAGCCTTTT.

As regards this clonotype: This could be a read error, since a much larger clone is one nucleotide away. The chain has TRBV20-1 and TRBJ2-7, with 7 nucleotides matching TRBD2. Germline V CDR1 and CDR2: DFQATT, SNEGSKA (reference sequence). CDR3 length: 13 residues. The trim removed 4 bases at V and 6 bases at J, leaving 9 bases unmatched. This chain's CDR3 is CSAIITSEGEQYF. In DNA form, the CDR3 reads TGCAGTGCTATTATCACTAGCGAGGGCGAGCAGTACTTC.

This clonotype was detected once. The CDR3 sequence is CASSLNPIAGGYNEQYF. CDR3 DNA: TGTGCCAGCAGCCTCAACCCGATAGCGGGGGGCTACAATGAGCAGTACTTC. This chain connects TRBV4-2 to TRBJ2-1; 10 nucleotides align to TRBD2. The better agreement between TRBJ2-7 and the DNA end casts doubt on the J call. In germline, CDR1 is LGHNA, CDR2 YNFKEQ. This CDR3 is 17 amino acids long.

V usage is TRBV6-2 or TRBV6-3 and J usage is TRBJ2-4; D ambiguous. Trimming left V 6 bases short and J 1 base short, with 10 bases between. Germline V gene lookup returns CDR1 MNHEY and CDR2 SVGEGT. This CDR3 region has 14 residues. The CDR3 spells CASRDLGAKNIQYF. CDR3 DNA: TGTGCCAGCAGAGACCTAGGGGCCAAAAACATTCAGTACTTC.

This clonotype was seen at least ten times. Germline and junction disagree at one end, which may indicate a read error. The chain uses TRBV5-1 and TRBJ1-2; 10 bases are shared with TRBD1. CDR3 size: 14 residues. CDR1 SGHRS and CDR2 YFSETQ come from the germline V gene. CDR3 protein: CASSWDRGNYGYTF. CDR3 nucleotide sequence: TGTGCCAGCAGCTGGGACAGGGGTAACTATGGCTACACCTTC. Together with reference TRBV5-1 and TRBJ1-2, the CDR3 gives the full variable domain: KAGVTQTPRYLIKTRGQQVTLSCSPISGHRSVSWYQQTPGQGLQFLFEYFSETQRNKGNFPGRFSGRQFSNSRSEMNVSTLELGDSALYLCASSWDRGNYGYTFGSGTRLTVV.

The V gene is TRBV4-2, the J gene TRBJ2-4, with 10 positions matching TRBD2. The DNA end is a closer match to TRBJ2-5, so the J assignment may be wrong. The CDR3 runs to 16 residues. CDR1 LGHNA and CDR2 YNFKEQ come from the germline V gene. In nucleotides, the CDR3 is TGTGCCAGCAGCCAAGAAGGGACTAGCGCAAGGGTGACCCAGTACTTC. Its protein is CASSQEGTSARVTQYF.

This chain uses TRBV12-3 or TRBV12-4 with TRBJ2-1, with D unresolved. V was cut by 3 bases and J by 9 bases, with 15 bases left in between. This CDR3 has 14 amino acids. The chain's CDR3 is CASSLTTLNTEQFF. In DNA form, the CDR3 reads TGTGCCAGCAGTTTGACGACACTTAACACTGAGCAGTTCTTC.

The rearrangement uses TRBV10-3 and TRBJ2-4, with 10 bases lining up with TRBD1. The CDR3 length is 13 residues. Germline V lookup: CDR1 ENHRY, CDR2 SYGVKD. After removal of 6 bases from V and 8 bases from J, the junction contained 4 bases not matched to a gene. CDR3 DNA: TGTGCCATCAGAGGACAGGGGGAGGACATTCAGTACTTC. It encodes CAIRGQGEDIQYF.

This clonotype was seen repeatedly, ten times or more. The chain uses TRBV7-2 and TRBJ1-2; 8 positions match TRBD1. The CDR3 runs 16 residues. CDR1 and CDR2 from the germline V gene are SGHTA and FQGNSA. Trimming took 2 bases from V and 0 from J; bases not matched to a gene: 5. CDR3 nucleotides: TGTGCCAGCAGCTTAACGGGACAGGTGCCTAACTATGGCTACACCTTC. It codes for CASSLTGQVPNYGYTF.

This clonotype has ten or more counts. The gene calls are TRBV11-2 and TRBJ1-2; 7 nucleotides match TRBD1. This CDR3 region has 14 residues. Germline V gives CDR1 SGHAT, CDR2 FQNNGV. V shed 4 bases, J shed 2 bases, and the junction held 4 bases outside the gene matches. The CDR3 here is CASSSLQGNYGYTF. DNA for the CDR3: TGTGCCAGCAGCTCGTTACAGGGGAACTATGGCTACACCTTC. Combining the CDR3 with reference TRBV11-2 and TRBJ1-2 gives the whole variable domain EAGVAQSPRYKIIEKRQSVAFWCNPISGHATLYWYQQILGQGPKLLIQFQNNGVVDDSQLPKDRFSAERLKGVDSTLKIQPAKLEDSAVYLCASSSLQGNYGYTFGSGTRLTVV.

This clonotype was seen a few times. This chain links TRBV2 with TRBJ2-1; 9 bases agree with TRBD2. CDR1 and CDR2 from the germline V gene are SNHLY and FYNNEI. This CDR3 contains 20 residues. Trimming removed 4 bases from V and 0 bases from J; junction bases left unmatched: 16. The CDR3 loop reads CASSVLVELAGGSSYNEQFF. The CDR3 coding sequence is TGTGCCAGCAGTGTGCTTGTTGAACTAGCGGGTGGAAGCTCCTACAATGAGCAGTTCTTC.

The gene calls are TRBV7-2 and TRBJ2-1; TRBD2 matches 9 bases. The ends lost 0 bases at V and 8 bases at J; junction bases unmatched: 5. CDR3 length equals 15 residues. CDR1 and CDR2 (germline): SGHTA, FQGNSA. CDR3 sequence: CASSLARTSVYEQFF. CDR3 DNA: TGTGCCAGCAGCTTAGCCCGGACTAGCGTTTATGAGCAGTTCTTC. The whole variable domain, filled in from reference TRBV7-2 and TRBJ2-1, reads GAGVSQSPSNKVTEKGKDVELRCDPISGHTALYWYRQSLGQGLEFLIYFQGNSAPDKSGLPSDRFSAERTGGSVSTLTIQRTQQEDSAVYLCASSLARTSVYEQFFGPGTRLTVL.

The chain couples TRBV7-2 to TRBJ2-1, with TRBD2 matching over 8 bases. This CDR3 is 15 amino acids long. V dropped 1 base and J dropped 8; count of bases not matched to a gene: 7. Germline loops: CDR1 SGHTA, CDR2 FQGNSA. The CDR3, as DNA: TGTGCCAGCAGCTTAGATAGCGGGACTCGGGATGAGCAGTTCTTC. Translation: CASSLDSGTRDEQFF.

As concerns this clonotype: One junction end disagrees with the germline gene, perhaps due to a read error. The chain recombines TRBV20-1 with TRBJ2-3; 9 nucleotides line up with TRBD2. CDR1 and CDR2 (germline): DFQATT, SNEGSKA (reference sequence). This CDR3 comprises 18 residues. CDR3 residues: CSALRNSGRPPSTDTLYF. The CDR3 DNA follows: TGCAGTGCTCTAAGGAATAGCGGGAGACCCCCTAGCACAGATACGCTGTATTTT.

This clonotype came up a few times. The chain links TRBV9 to TRBJ2-3, with D unresolved. Germline CDR1 reads SGDLS; CDR2 reads YYNGEE. V shed 0 bases and J shed 10 bases, with 9 bases lying between them. The CDR3 runs to 12 residues. The CDR3 sequence is CASSVEGGPQYF. The CDR3 bases are TGTGCCAGCAGCGTAGAGGGCGGACCGCAGTATTTT.

This clonotype appeared a few times. The rearrangement links TRBV30 to TRBJ1-1; TRBD1 matches at 7 bases. Trimming took 1 base from V and 1 from J; bases not matched to a gene: 0. The CDR3 contains 13 residues. Germline CDR1 reads GTSNPN; CDR2 reads SVGIG (reference sequence). This CDR3 is CAWSGQGNTEAFF. The CDR3 DNA follows: TGTGCCTGGAGTGGACAGGGGAACACTGAAGCTTTCTTT.

V and J are TRBV3-1 and TRBJ1-3, with D unclear. Germline V gene lookup returns CDR1 LGHDT and CDR2 YNNKEL (reference sequence). V dropped 6 bases and J dropped 0 bases, with 6 bases sitting between them. The CDR3 spans 13 residues. For the CDR3, the DNA is TGTGCCAGCAGTGAGCACTCTGGAAACACCATATATTTT. It codes for CASSEHSGNTIYF.

This chain uses TRBV20-1 with TRBJ1-2, with D perhaps TRBD1 (6 bases). V was shortened by 4 bases and J by 3 bases, with 12 bases between the two germline ends. Germline CDR1 and CDR2: DFQATT and SNEGSKA (reference sequence). The CDR3 totals 13 residues. CDR3 residues: CSATRRTDYGYTF. The CDR3 coding sequence is TGCAGTGCTACCAGGAGGACAGACTATGGCTACACCTTC.

This clonotype was observed a handful of times. The V gene is TRBV7-9, the J gene TRBJ2-7; D unresolved. Trimming shortened V by 2 bases and J by 5 bases, and 19 bases separated the two germline ends. CDR3 length equals 16 residues. The germline V gene encodes CDR1 SEHNR and CDR2 FQNEAQ (reference sequence). CDR3: CASSLYLGLLVDEQYF. As DNA, the CDR3 is TGTGCCAGCAGCTTATATCTCGGGCTCCTAGTCGACGAGCAGTACTTC.

CDR3 residues: CASSLYAGRGQPQHF. DNA for the CDR3: TGTGCCAGCAGTTTATACGCGGGGAGGGGACAGCCCCAGCATTTT. The rearrangement links TRBV28 to TRBJ1-5, with D perhaps TRBD1 (5 bases). The V gene's germline CDR1 is MDHEN and CDR2 SYDVKM. This CDR3 contains 15 residues. V lost 1 base to trimming and J lost 7 bases, with 14 bases between them.

V is TRBV21-1 and J is TRBJ2-5; the table gives TRBD2 as D, unverified against the DNA. Near its end, the DNA agrees better with TRBJ2-7, so the J call may be wrong. TRBV21-1 is termed a pseudogene. The CDR3 is 16 residues long. CDR3 DNA sequence: TGTGCCAGCAGCAAAGAACCTAGCGGCACCTCCTACGAGCAGTACTTC. Its protein is CASSKEPSGTSYEQYF.

In this sample, this clonotype turned up many times. This chain connects TRBV28 to TRBJ2-1, with D possibly TRBD1 on 7 matching bases. Germline V lookup: CDR1 MDHEN, CDR2 SYDVKM. The germline V and J ends were trimmed by 3 bases and 0 bases, with 12 bases remaining between them. The CDR3 extends over 16 amino acids. The CDR3: CASSFPGGSSYNEQFF. The CDR3 DNA sequence: TGTGCCAGCAGTTTCCCAGGGGGGAGCTCCTACAATGAGCAGTTCTTC.

For the CDR3, the DNA is TGCGCCAGCAGCTCGACCCCCGGCGGGAGCTACTCCAATGAGCAGTACTTC. Encoded protein: CASSSTPGGSYSNEQYF. The chain carries TRBV5-1 and TRBJ2-7, with 7 bases lining up with TRBD2. With V trimmed by 3 bases and J by 7 bases, 19 bases remained unmatched. The V gene's germline CDR1 is SGHRS and CDR2 YFSETQ. CDR3 length: 17 amino acids.

The V and J genes are TRBV29-1 and TRBJ1-4; D may be TRBD1 (5 bases). V was pared by 5 bases and J by 6 bases, with 10 bases between. The CDR3 consists of 12 residues. Germline-derived CDR1 and CDR2 are SQVTM and ANQGSEA. CDR3 protein: CSVLWGDEKLFF. The CDR3 DNA reads as TGCAGCGTTCTGTGGGGGGATGAAAAACTGTTTTTT.

This clonotype was counted between two and nine times. This chain joins TRBV27 and TRBJ2-6, with 8 bases that match TRBD1. Germline CDR1 MNHEY, CDR2 SMNVEV (reference sequence). CDR3 length equals 17 residues. Trimming took 5 bases from V and 0 from J; bases not matched to a gene: 6. CDR3 amino acids: CASSRDRLYSGANVLTF. CDR3 nucleotide sequence: TGTGCCAGCAGTCGGGACAGGCTCTACTCTGGGGCCAACGTCCTGACTTTC.